The entry below describes one TCR beta chain. This record belongs to a study of cytomegalovirus exposure and HLA in healthy donors. The PCR had 60 Vbeta and 13 Jbeta primers. Assay used: immunoSEQ multiplex PCR; TCRdb lists only in-frame clones, some missing. The top ten clones hold 1.5% to 2% of a sample with 150,000 to 200,000 clones, over 75% of them seen once. When sampled, the donors appeared nominally healthy, though they likely had unrecorded immune exposures. The receptor comes from a woman in her 30s in good health and CMV-seronegative. The sequenced sample was PBMCs.

CDR3 region: CASSVSEAATNEKLFF. The DNA for the CDR3 is TGTGCCAGCTCGGTTTCGGAGGCCGCAACTAATGAAAAACTGTTTTTT. The J gene is TRBJ1-4, the V gene TRBV18; D is undetermined. Germline V gene sequence: CDR1 KGHSH, CDR2 LQKENI. V was clipped by 6 bases and J by 0 bases, with 14 bases between them. The CDR3 covers 16 residues.